This T cell receptor beta chain was found in a study of T-cell memory formation after mild COVID-19. Whole-study findings and limits: A balance of CD4 and CD8 characterized clones contracting day 15 to 85, whereas later expanders leaned CD4+. Unconfirmed was the SARS-CoV-2 specificity of second-wave clones that peaked on day 37.

The CDR3 extends over 13 amino acids. The V end lost 3 bases, the J end lost 8 bases, and 13 bases lay between the germline ends. cDNA libraries for TCR alpha and TCR beta, carrying sample barcodes and UMIs, came from 5'RACE with constant-segment primers. One entry per CDR3 protein, called by TCRdb with MiXCR from the 5' RACE reads. Among about 170,000 distinct CDR3 sequences, 10% to 15% were seen once, and the ten largest hold 2.5% to 3.5%. This clonotype has only one observation. As yet, its antigen is unknown. Specimen: PBMCs or a T cell subset sorted from them (not recorded which). This chain links TRBV12-3 or TRBV12-4 with TRBJ1-2, with D perhaps TRBD1 (6 bases). The sequence came from a man aged 18-30 years who had mild COVID-19 (a few samples of this study predate the infection). Cell type and time point are not known. This CDR3 is CASSLVGARGYTF. CDR3 in DNA: TGTGCCAGCAGTTTGGTGGGGGCGCGGGGCTACACCTTC.